The T cell receptor (beta chain) described here comes from a study of technical replicates of blood from a few donors. Produced via immunoSEQ multiplex PCR; TCRdb's table is partial and in-frame only. The data show 75,000 to 95,000 clones, 90% to 95% seen once. The V end lost 3 bases, the J end lost 7 bases, and 16 bases lay between the germline ends. The CDR3 is 14 amino acids. In germline, CDR1 is SGDLS, CDR2 YYNGEE. The sequence derives from a human donor in good health. Sequencing used T cells isolated from PBMCs. The rearrangement links TRBV9 to TRBJ1-1; possible D gene TRBD1, 6 bases. CDR3 sequence reads: CASSDKPGHHEAFF. The CDR3, as DNA: TGTGCCAGCAGCGATAAACCGGGACACCATGAAGCTTTCTTT.